This T cell receptor (beta chain) was identified in a study of control samples from healthy donors and cancer patients. The CDR3 covers 16 residues. CDR1 is GTSNPN, CDR2 SVGIG, per germline (reference sequence). V gave up 4 bases and J gave up 0 bases, with 15 bases separating them. The protocol was immunoSEQ multiplex PCR, while the TCRdb copy is restricted to in-frame clones and leaves out a portion. The table includes approximately 86,000 clones, roughly 86% detected once. The origin of this receptor is a man younger than 45 in good health. The V and J genes are TRBV30 and TRBJ2-2; no clear D gene. The sequencing sample was made of blood. The CDR3 sequence is CAWTLLEASNTGELFF. Written as DNA, the CDR3 is TGTGCCTGGACGTTGTTGGAAGCCTCGAACACCGGGGAGCTGTTTTTT. Full variable domain (rest looked up from reference TRBV30 and TRBJ2-2): SQTIHQWPATLVQPVGSPLSLECTVEGTSNPNLYWYRQAAGRGLQLLFYSVGIGQISSEVPQNLSASRPQDRQFILSSKKLLLSDSGFYLCAWTLLEASNTGELFFGEGSRLTVL.